This TCR beta chain was profiled in a study of vaccination and CD4 T cells after COVID-19. CDR1 is SGHTA and CDR2 is FQGTGA in the germline V gene. The CDR3 runs 13 residues. The V end was cut by 3 bases, the J end by 5 bases, with 8 bases between. Study-level findings and limits: It was observed that, in convalescent patients, a median 86.3% of reactive clones arose only post-vaccination. Spike mono-reactivity was evident in 304 of the 307 vaccine-specific clones derived from convalescent patients.

Concerning this clonotype itself: Its antigen is still unknown.

Treatment denoted: approximately 11-day PBMC culture with coronavirus spike peptide pools or control peptides (ViraFEST assay). Positivity by PCR occurred from March to December 2020, a period that predated US Alpha, Beta and Delta variants. Cultured CD4+ T-cell DNA underwent Oncomine TCR Beta short-read sequencing. Using the QIAamp micro DNA kit, genomic DNA was extracted from the CD4+ T cells that had been cultured. One entry per CDR3 protein, called by TCRdb with MiXCR from the PCR reads. In the table there are about 15,000 distinct CDR3 sequences, around half of which are singletons. This sequence originates from a human donor who had recovered from COVID-19. The chain joins TRBV7-3 to TRBJ2-1; tentative D call: TRBD1 (5 bases). The sequencing input was CD4+ T cells from blood, cultured in vitro. The CDR3 DNA is TGTGCCAGCAGCTTCACAGGAGACAATGAGCAGTTCTTC. Translated: CASSFTGDNEQFF.